The rows below give T cell receptor beta chains drawn from one sample of a study of CD8+ T cells in alopecia areata. This table comes from immunoSEQ multiplex PCR, and its TCRdb copy is limited to in-frame clones, with some not included. This table holds around 180,000 clones, roughly 60% found once. The sequencing used CD4+ T cells sorted from blood, collected at week 24, from a patient treated with tofacitinib. These receptors came from a human donor with alopecia areata. The CDR3 runs from the conserved cysteine through the conserved F or W. D genes are given only for firm matches. Not all rows give a size; the values are once, few, many and, for expanded clones, a class.

j_gene: TRBJ1-2; d_gene: .; v_gene: TRBV6-1; abundance: few; CDR3nt: TGTGCCAGCAGTGAGGGACCTCTGAATGGCTACACCTTC; CDR3aa: CASSEGPLNGYTF
j_gene: TRBJ2-7; d_gene: TRBD1; v_gene: TRBV6-1; abundance: .; CDR3nt: TGTGCCAGCAGTTATGGGGACAGGGGATACGAGCAGTACTTC; CDR3aa: CASSYGDRGYEQYF
j_gene: TRBJ2-7; d_gene: .; v_gene: TRBV30; abundance: .; CDR3nt: TGTGCCTGGAGTGTAAATAGCCTTTCCTACGAGCAGTACTTC; CDR3aa: CAWSVNSLSYEQYF
j_gene: TRBJ2-5; d_gene: TRBD2; v_gene: TRBV7-2; abundance: .; CDR3nt: TGTGCCAGCAGCCCCCGGGCGGCGGGAGGCCAAGAGACCCAGTACTTC; CDR3aa: CASSPRAAGGQETQYF
j_gene: TRBJ2-3; d_gene: .; v_gene: TRBV5-1; abundance: few; CDR3nt: TGCGCCAGCAGCTTGACTTTGTTTGGGGCTACGCAGTATTTT; CDR3aa: CASSLTLFGATQYF
j_gene: TRBJ2-7; d_gene: .; v_gene: TRBV2; abundance: few; CDR3nt: TGTGCCAGCAGTGAAGCCCCAGGGAAGCAGTACTTC; CDR3aa: CASSEAPGKQYF
j_gene: TRBJ2-7; d_gene: .; v_gene: TRBV30; abundance: .; CDR3nt: TGTGCCTGGAGTGGTCCTAGAAGGGGGAGCTCCTACGAGCAGTACTTC; CDR3aa: CAWSGPRRGSSYEQYF
j_gene: TRBJ2-3; d_gene: .; v_gene: TRBV7-3; abundance: many; CDR3nt: TGTGCCAGCAGCCTTCGCCTGGCAGATACGCAGTATTTT; CDR3aa: CASSLRLADTQYF
j_gene: TRBJ2-3; d_gene: TRBD2; v_gene: TRBV29-1; abundance: .; CDR3nt: TGCAGCGTATTGGGTAGACTGGGGGGGACGCAGTATTTT; CDR3aa: CSVLGRLGGTQYF
j_gene: TRBJ1-2; d_gene: .; v_gene: TRBV5-1; abundance: .; CDR3nt: TGCGCCAGCAGCTCAAACAGGGATGGCTACACCTTC; CDR3aa: CASSSNRDGYTF
j_gene: TRBJ2-1; d_gene: .; v_gene: TRBV10-3; abundance: .; CDR3nt: TGTGCCATCAGGGGGGGCAGACCTTACAATGAGCAGTTCTTC; CDR3aa: CAIRGGRPYNEQFF
j_gene: TRBJ2-5; d_gene: TRBD1; v_gene: TRBV2; abundance: .; CDR3nt: TGTGCCAGCAGTGAGGACAGGGGACAAGAGACCCAGTACTTC; CDR3aa: CASSEDRGQETQYF
j_gene: TRBJ2-5; d_gene: .; v_gene: TRBV27; abundance: .; CDR3nt: TGTGCCAGCAGTAGAACGCCACGGGAGACCCAGTACTTC; CDR3aa: CASSRTPRETQYF
j_gene: TRBJ2-5; d_gene: .; v_gene: TRBV19; abundance: .; CDR3nt: TGTGCCAGCGCCCTGGGGGGCCAAGAGACCCAGTACTTC; CDR3aa: CASALGGQETQYF
j_gene: TRBJ2-2; d_gene: .; v_gene: TRBV2; abundance: many; CDR3nt: TGTGCCAGCAGTGAGACAGCGAACACCGGGGAGCTGTTTTTT; CDR3aa: CASSETANTGELFF
j_gene: TRBJ2-7; d_gene: .; v_gene: TRBV11-2; abundance: many; CDR3nt: TGTGCCAGCAGCTTTGACGGCCCGGGGATCCACGAGCAGTACTTC; CDR3aa: CASSFDGPGIHEQYF
j_gene: TRBJ1-5; d_gene: .; v_gene: TRBV29-1; abundance: few; CDR3nt: TGCAGCGTTGTTGTCACGGGGGGCTTTGGCAATCAGCCCCAGCATTTT; CDR3aa: CSVVVTGGFGNQPQHF
j_gene: TRBJ1-3; d_gene: .; v_gene: TRBV5-1; abundance: once; CDR3nt: TGCGCCAGCAGCTTCCAAGGGGTAGAGACCTCTGGAAACACCATATATTTT; CDR3aa: CASSFQGVETSGNTIYF
j_gene: TRBJ2-3; d_gene: TRBD1; v_gene: TRBV2; abundance: many; CDR3nt: TGTGCCAGCAGCGCAACAGGGGCACTCACAGATACGCAGTATTTT; CDR3aa: CASSATGALTDTQYF
j_gene: TRBJ2-1; d_gene: .; v_gene: TRBV7-8; abundance: .; CDR3nt: TGTGCCGGCAGCCCGAACCGTTGGGACAATGAGCAGTTCTTC; CDR3aa: CAGSPNRWDNEQFF
j_gene: TRBJ1-2; d_gene: .; v_gene: TRBV2; abundance: .; CDR3nt: TGTGCCAGCAGTGAAGCCCGGGGGGCTGTGGGCGGCTACACCTTC; CDR3aa: CASSEARGAVGGYTF
j_gene: TRBJ2-4; d_gene: TRBD1; v_gene: TRBV10-3; abundance: few; CDR3nt: TGTGCCACCGGGACAGAAGCCAAAAACATTCAGTACTTC; CDR3aa: CATGTEAKNIQYF
j_gene: TRBJ2-3; d_gene: .; v_gene: TRBV30; abundance: few; CDR3nt: TGTGCCTGGAGTCCGCTAAGTGCCACGCAGTATTTT; CDR3aa: CAWSPLSATQYF
j_gene: TRBJ1-5; d_gene: .; v_gene: TRBV9; abundance: .; CDR3nt: TGTGCCAGCAGCGCAGGGGCTGACAATCAGCCCCAGCATTTT; CDR3aa: CASSAGADNQPQHF
j_gene: TRBJ2-7; d_gene: .; v_gene: TRBV30; abundance: .; CDR3nt: TGTGCCTGGAGTGTCGGTACCAGAGGTCGCGAGCAGTACTTC; CDR3aa: CAWSVGTRGREQYF
j_gene: TRBJ1-1; d_gene: .; v_gene: TRBV11-3; abundance: .; CDR3nt: TGTGCCAGCAGCCCTGGGGCCGGGAGTGGCACTGAAGCTTTCTTT; CDR3aa: CASSPGAGSGTEAFF
j_gene: TRBJ1-1; d_gene: .; v_gene: TRBV11-2; abundance: few; CDR3nt: TGTGCCAGCAGCTTAGATCTAGGACCCACTGAAGCTTTCTTT; CDR3aa: CASSLDLGPTEAFF
j_gene: TRBJ2-7; d_gene: TRBD2; v_gene: TRBV19; abundance: .; CDR3nt: TGTGCCAGTAGTGTTCTAGCGGGCGACTACGAGCAGTACTTC; CDR3aa: CASSVLAGDYEQYF
j_gene: TRBJ2-7; d_gene: TRBD1; v_gene: TRBV5-6; abundance: .; CDR3nt: TGTGCCAGCAGCTTGGGACCGGGACAGGGGTCCTACGAGCAGTACTTC; CDR3aa: CASSLGPGQGSYEQYF
j_gene: TRBJ2-2; d_gene: .; v_gene: TRBV28; abundance: .; CDR3nt: TGTGCCAGCAGTCCACCGGGACCAAACTTAGTCACCGGGGAGCTGTTTTTT; CDR3aa: CASSPPGPNLVTGELFF
j_gene: TRBJ1-6; d_gene: TRBD1; v_gene: TRBV19; abundance: .; CDR3nt: TGTGCCAGTAGATCCGATGGGACAGGTGGTCCACCCCTCCACTTT; CDR3aa: CASRSDGTGGPPLHF
j_gene: TRBJ2-2; d_gene: .; v_gene: TRBV13; abundance: .; CDR3nt: TGTGCCAGCAGCTTAGACACCGGGGAGCTGTTTTTT; CDR3aa: CASSLDTGELFF
j_gene: TRBJ2-5; d_gene: .; v_gene: TRBV29-1; abundance: .; CDR3nt: TGCAGCGTTACCTTAGACAGGCAAGAGACCCAGTACTTC; CDR3aa: CSVTLDRQETQYF
j_gene: TRBJ2-7; d_gene: .; v_gene: TRBV15; abundance: .; CDR3nt: TGTGCCACCAGCAGAGCTTTCGGCGGTGGATCCTACGAGCAGTACTTC; CDR3aa: CATSRAFGGGSYEQYF
j_gene: TRBJ2-3; d_gene: .; v_gene: TRBV20-1; abundance: few; CDR3nt: TGCAGTGCTCCCCTGGGGGATACGCAGTATTTT; CDR3aa: CSAPLGDTQYF
j_gene: TRBJ2-1; d_gene: .; v_gene: TRBV6-5; abundance: few; CDR3nt: TGTGCCAGCAGGAATAGGCCGAGCTACAATGAGCAGTTCTTC; CDR3aa: CASRNRPSYNEQFF
j_gene: TRBJ2-7; d_gene: TRBD2; v_gene: TRBV6-1; abundance: .; CDR3nt: TGTGCCAGCAGCGGCCCGGGAGGCGAGCAGTACTTC; CDR3aa: CASSGPGGEQYF
j_gene: TRBJ1-2; d_gene: TRBD1; v_gene: TRBV5-1; abundance: .; CDR3nt: TGCGCCAGCAGCTTGAGCGAGGGGGCCGCCTTTGGCTACACCTTC; CDR3aa: CASSLSEGAAFGYTF
j_gene: TRBJ2-7; d_gene: .; v_gene: TRBV27; abundance: .; CDR3nt: TGTGCCAGCAGTCCTGGGGGGTCCTACGAGCAGTACTTC; CDR3aa: CASSPGGSYEQYF
j_gene: TRBJ2-2; d_gene: .; v_gene: TRBV6-1; abundance: few; CDR3nt: TGTGCCACCACGCCACTTAGAAACACCGGGGAGCTGTTTTTT; CDR3aa: CATTPLRNTGELFF
j_gene: TRBJ2-1; d_gene: TRBD1; v_gene: TRBV18; abundance: .; CDR3nt: TGTGCCAGCTCACCGCCGGGGACAGGGACCTACAATGAGCAGTTCTTC; CDR3aa: CASSPPGTGTYNEQFF
j_gene: TRBJ1-1; d_gene: TRBD1; v_gene: TRBV29-1; abundance: .; CDR3nt: TGCAGCGGGGGGCAGGGGGTGAACACTGAAGCTTTCTTT; CDR3aa: CSGGQGVNTEAFF
j_gene: TRBJ2-7; d_gene: .; v_gene: TRBV29-1; abundance: once; CDR3nt: TGCAGCGTTGGCGGGTTAGGGTCTCAATACGAGCAGTACTTC; CDR3aa: CSVGGLGSQYEQYF
j_gene: TRBJ1-2; d_gene: .; v_gene: TRBV7-2; abundance: few; CDR3nt: TGTGCCAGCAGCACCTACTCGACAACTAACTATGGCTACACCTTC; CDR3aa: CASSTYSTTNYGYTF
j_gene: TRBJ2-1; d_gene: .; v_gene: TRBV6-5; abundance: few; CDR3nt: TGTGCCAGCATGGGCAGGGCGGAGCAGTTCTTC; CDR3aa: CASMGRAEQFF
j_gene: TRBJ2-7; d_gene: .; v_gene: TRBV27; abundance: few; CDR3nt: TGTGCCAGCAGTTTTCAGGGAATCAACGAGCAGTACTTC; CDR3aa: CASSFQGINEQYF
j_gene: TRBJ2-5; d_gene: .; v_gene: TRBV18; abundance: .; CDR3nt: TGTGCCAGCTCACCAAAAACCCAAGAGACCCAGTACTTC; CDR3aa: CASSPKTQETQYF
j_gene: TRBJ2-1; d_gene: TRBD2; v_gene: TRBV5-1; abundance: .; CDR3nt: TGCGCCAGCAGCCTCGAACCAGCGGGGAGCTCCTACAATGAGCAGTTCTTC; CDR3aa: CASSLEPAGSSYNEQFF
j_gene: TRBJ1-2; d_gene: TRBD1; v_gene: TRBV5-1; abundance: .; CDR3nt: TGCGCCAGCAGCCGCGGACAGGGCGGGGATGGCTACACCTTC; CDR3aa: CASSRGQGGDGYTF
j_gene: TRBJ1-6; d_gene: .; v_gene: TRBV7-8; abundance: .; CDR3nt: TGTGCCAGCAGCTTAGTAACGGAGGGAAATTCACCCCTCCACTTT; CDR3aa: CASSLVTEGNSPLHF
j_gene: TRBJ2-7; d_gene: TRBD1; v_gene: TRBV5-1; abundance: .; CDR3nt: TGCGCCAGCAGCTTGGCCATGGGACAGTCTCCCGAGCAGTACTTC; CDR3aa: CASSLAMGQSPEQYF